This entry lists 26 T cell receptor beta chains sequenced from one sample in a study of T cells in Graves' hyperthyroidism and ophthalmopathy. Amplification targeted TCR beta CDR3 regions from RNA transcripts. The primer set for the first-round RT-PCR of the TCR CDR3 was HTBI. MiXCR was run by TCRdb on the multiplex PCR reads, yielding one entry per CDR3 protein. The sample records about 98,000 distinct CDR3 sequences, approximately 40% being singletons. The sample taken for sequencing was peripheral blood or thyroid tissue (not recorded which). These receptors were taken from a woman aged 25 to 39 with Graves' hyperthyroidism.

This clonotype has a count of ten or more. This sequence joins TRBV7-3 and TRBJ1-3; D not certain. CDR1 is SGHTA and CDR2 is FQGTGA in the germline V gene. This CDR3 is 15 amino acids long. Between the trimmed V and J ends, which lost 2 bases and 1 base, there was a span of 9 bases. The CDR3 is CASSLYAGSGNTIYF. Written as DNA, the CDR3 is TGTGCCAGCAGCTTATACGCTGGGTCTGGAAACACCATATATTTT.

The V and J genes are TRBV5-1 and TRBJ2-6; TRBD2 matches at 9 bases. The CDR3 runs to 17 residues. J lost 0 bases, V lost 3 bases, and 4 bases had no gene match. CDR1 is SGHRS, CDR2 YFSETQ, per germline. The CDR3 is CASSSTSGYSGANVLTF. As DNA, the CDR3 is TGCGCCAGCAGCTCGACTAGCGGATACTCTGGGGCCAACGTCCTGACTTTC.

The chain is built from TRBV2 and TRBJ1-6, with a tentative D call TRBD1 (6 bases). CDR1 SNHLY and CDR2 FYNNEI come from the germline V gene. V was shortened by 3 bases and J by 13 bases, with 13 bases between the two germline ends. The CDR3 has 13 residues. The CDR3 sequence: CASSDGGNQPLHF. The CDR3 DNA is TGTGCCAGCAGTGACGGGGGCAATCAGCCCCTCCACTTT.

This clonotype was seen at least ten times. The chain has TRBV2 and TRBJ1-5, with D tentatively TRBD1 (5 bases). V shed 4 bases and J shed 1 base, with 8 bases lying between them. CDR1 and CDR2 from the germline V gene are SNHLY and FYNNEI. The CDR3 covers 14 residues. Here the CDR3 DNA reads TGTGCCAGCAGTGGGGGACCGAGCAATCAGCCCCAGCATTTT. Translated, it gives CASSGGPSNQPQHF.

This clonotype was detected only once. V is TRBV7-8 and J is TRBJ2-2; D is perhaps TRBD2 (6 bases). The CDR3 is 17 residues long. V lost 1 base to trimming and J lost 7 bases, with 19 bases between them. Germline V gene lookup returns CDR1 SGHVS and CDR2 FQNEAQ. The CDR3 bases are TGTGCCAGCAGCTTAGATCCAGCTACCGGGACTGGCGGGGAGCTGTTTTTT. Protein sequence: CASSLDPATGTGGELFF.

Of note for this clonotype: The germline gene is not matched at one end of the junction; a read error may be the cause. This chain links TRBV2 with TRBJ2-3; D perhaps matches TRBD1 (5 bases). CDR3 size: 13 residues. CDR1 and CDR2 from the germline V gene are SNHLY and FYNNEI. CDR3 sequence: CASKGSGADTQCF. Here the CDR3 DNA reads TGTGCCAGCAAGGGGTCCGGCGCAGATACGCAGTGTTTT.

Remarks on this clonotype: The junction shows a germline mismatch at one end, possibly a read error. The rearrangement uses TRBV7-3 and TRBJ2-2; a possible D gene is TRBD2 (6 bases). The CDR3 has 16 amino acids. Germline lookup yields CDR1 SGHTA and CDR2 FQGTGA. The CDR3 spells CASSPRERGDAGGLFF. The CDR3 DNA reads TGTGCCAGCAGCCCTCGGGAGAGGGGCGACGCCGGGGGGCTGTTTTTT.

This clonotype was seen many times. The chain combines TRBV7-6 with TRBJ1-1; TRBD1 might be the D (5 bases). The CDR3 is 14 residues long. Germline lookup yields CDR1 SGHVS and CDR2 FNYEAQ. V gave up 5 bases and J gave up 0 bases, with 10 bases separating them. CDR3 loop: CASSLTGLNTEAFF. CDR3 DNA: TGTGCCAGCAGCCTAACAGGTTTGAACACTGAAGCTTTCTTT.

At least ten counts were recorded for this clonotype. V gene TRBV12-3 or TRBV12-4 combines with J gene TRBJ1-5; the D is unclear. CDR3 length: 13 residues. Trimming stripped 2 bases from V and 5 bases from J, with 7 bases between. CDR3 sequence (DNA): TGTGCCAGCAGTTTAACCCGGGATCAGCCCCAGCATTTT. Residues: CASSLTRDQPQHF.

The chain is built from TRBV10-3 and TRBJ2-5, with D possibly being TRBD2 (5 bases). This CDR3 is built from 14 residues. The V and J ends lost 4 bases and 0 bases respectively, with 9 bases between them. Germline CDR1 is ENHRY and CDR2 is SYGVKD. In DNA, the CDR3 is TGTGCCATCAGTGTTGAGGGAAACCAAGAGACCCAGTACTTC. It encodes CAISVEGNQETQYF.

This clonotype has a count of ten or more. This chain joins TRBV15 and TRBJ2-7; D uncertain. CDR1 is LNHNV, CDR2 YYDKDF, per germline (reference sequence). The CDR3 covers 11 residues. Deletions cut 5 bases from V and 5 bases from J, with 7 bases between. DNA of the CDR3: TGTGCCACCAGCTCCCATAACGAGCAGTACTTC. This codes for CATSSHNEQYF. The entire variable domain, with the rest obtained from reference TRBV15 and TRBJ2-7, is as follows: DAMVIQNPRYQVTQFGKPVTLSCSQTLNHNVMYWYQQKSSQAPKLLFHYYDKDFNNEADTPDNFQSRRPNTSFCFLDIRSPGLGDTAMYLCATSSHNEQYFGPGTRLTVT.

The chain combines TRBV20-1 with TRBJ2-7; D possibly matches TRBD1 or TRBD2 (5 bases each). The CDR3 contains 16 residues. V lost 5 bases to trimming and J lost 5 bases, with 25 bases between them. Germline CDR1 DFQATT, CDR2 SNEGSKA (reference sequence). CDR3 nucleotides: TGCAGTGCTGCTGCGAGCTTTGAAGGGACGGGGAACGAGCAGTACTTC. Translated, it gives CSAAASFEGTGNEQYF.

This clonotype was recorded at least ten times. The genes are TRBV5-1 and TRBJ1-1; D ambiguous. Germline V gene sequence: CDR1 SGHRS, CDR2 YFSETQ. The CDR3 sequence is 11 residues long. V gave up 2 bases and J gave up 8 bases, with 7 bases separating them. CDR3 sequence reads: CASSFGPEAFF. The CDR3 nucleotides read TGCGCCAGCAGCTTCGGGCCAGAAGCTTTCTTT.

This chain connects TRBV2 to TRBJ2-2; TRBD2 matches 9 bases. CDR3 size: 15 residues. J was trimmed by 4 bases and V by 8 bases; bases with no gene match: 8. Germline assignment: CDR1 SNHLY and CDR2 FYNNEI. The CDR3 loop is CASGIAGVVTGELFF. The CDR3 nucleotides read TGTGCCAGCGGGATAGCGGGAGTGGTCACCGGGGAGCTGTTTTTT.

This clonotype was recorded once. The CDR3 end shows no conserved phenylalanine or tryptophan, and so a read error is likely. Because the CDR3's place on the DNA is in doubt, the DNA is left out and the CDR3 is given as listed by TCRdb. The chain uses TRBV7-9 and TRBJ1-4; the DNA was not compared with TRBD1, the D call given in the table. The CDR3 comprises 15 residues, both ends counted. From germline, CDR1 is SEHNR and CDR2 FQNEAQ (reference sequence). CDR3: CASRPVGTGDEKLLL.

This clonotype was observed many times. This sequence joins TRBV3-1 and TRBJ1-6; D is unclear. V gave up 2 bases and J gave up 9 bases, with 11 bases separating them. The CDR3 runs to 14 residues. Germline CDR1 and CDR2: LGHDT and YNNKEL (reference sequence). The CDR3 sequence: CASSQHGRVSPLHF. The CDR3 region has the DNA TGTGCCAGCAGCCAACACGGGCGAGTTTCACCCCTCCACTTT.

V usage is TRBV6-1 and J usage is TRBJ2-5; 12 nucleotides line up with TRBD2. The V gene end was trimmed by 4 bases and the J gene end by 3 bases; junction bases not matched to a gene: 6. This CDR3 is built from 16 residues. Germline V CDR1 and CDR2: MNHNS, SASEGT. Here the CDR3 reads CASSGLAGGLKETQYF. CDR3 coding DNA: TGTGCCAGCAGTGGCCTAGCGGGAGGGCTCAAAGAGACCCAGTACTTC.

This clonotype was counted many times. The chain is built from TRBV6-5 and TRBJ1-2, with D uncertain. Trimming shortened V by 6 bases and J by 3 bases, and 11 bases separated the two germline ends. This CDR3 has 13 residues. Germline V gene lookup returns CDR1 MNHEY and CDR2 SVGAGI. CDR3 residues: CASSARLHYGYTF. The CDR3 DNA reads as TGTGCCAGCAGCGCAAGACTTCACTATGGCTACACCTTC.

There are many counts of this clonotype. The DNA of the CDR3 is TGTGCCAGCAGTCCGTTAGTAAACCAAGAGACCCAGTACTTC. It codes for CASSPLVNQETQYF. The chain has TRBV28 and TRBJ2-5; D uncertain. Per the germline V gene, CDR1 is MDHEN and CDR2 is SYDVKM. The CDR3 is 14 amino acids. V was pared by 5 bases and J by 0 bases, with 10 bases between.

Comments on this clonotype: The conserved phenylalanine or tryptophan is not found at the CDR3 terminus, so this likely reflects a read error. The CDR3 spells CASSQVALDGTYEQYL. DNA for the CDR3: TGTGCCAGCAGCCAAGTTGCGCTAGACGGGACATACGAGCAGTACTTG. The chain recombines TRBV4-2 with TRBJ2-7; TRBD1 is a possible D gene (6 bases). Germline loops: CDR1 LGHNA, CDR2 YNFKEQ. CDR3 length equals 16 residues. V gave up 1 base and J gave up 4 bases, with 17 bases separating them.

There are a few counts of this clonotype. The V and J genes are TRBV7-8 and TRBJ1-4; 7 nucleotides match TRBD1. CDR1 is SGHVS, CDR2 FQNEAQ, per germline. The trim removed 6 bases at V and 3 bases at J, leaving 13 bases unmatched. The CDR3 sequence is 17 residues long. CDR3 protein: CASSLPYRGPANEKLFF. In nucleotides, the CDR3 is TGTGCCAGCAGTTTACCCTACAGGGGACCGGCTAATGAAAAACTGTTTTTT.

Worth noting for this clonotype: A clone one base away is much larger, so this may be a read error. The J gene is TRBJ1-5, the V gene TRBV6-6, with a weak D call TRBD1 (6 bases). This CDR3 is 15 amino acids long. V was clipped by 6 bases and J by 5 bases, with 17 bases between them. Germline V gene data show CDR1 as MNHNY and CDR2 as SVGAGI (reference sequence). DNA for the CDR3: TGTGCCAGCAGCCCTACAGGGATCGATGATCAGCCCCAGCATTTT. It yields the protein CASSPTGIDDQPQHF.

This clonotype was seen only once. The chain combines TRBV9 with TRBJ2-6; no clear D. V was shortened by 4 bases and J by 0 bases, with 11 bases between the two germline ends. Germline V gene sequence: CDR1 SGDLS, CDR2 YYNGEE. This CDR3 has 16 amino acids. The CDR3 DNA follows: TGTGCCAGCAGCTTGTGGGGTTACTCTGGGGCCAACGTCCTGACTTTC. Translation gives CASSLWGYSGANVLTF. Complete variable domain (other parts from reference TRBV9 and TRBJ2-6): DSGVTQTPKHLITATGQRVTLRCSPRSGDLSVYWYQQSLDQGLQFLIQYYNGEERAKGNILERFSAQQFPDLHSELNLSSLELGDSALYFCASSLWGYSGANVLTFGAGSRLTVL.

This sequence joins TRBV7-3 and TRBJ2-5, with 7 nucleotides matching TRBD1. Germline V lookup: CDR1 SGHTA, CDR2 FQGTGA. Losses at the gene ends were 5 bases for V and 0 bases for J; bases not matched to a gene: 3. CDR3 length: 14 residues. This CDR3 is CASSVTGYQETQYF. CDR3 nucleotides: TGTGCCAGCAGCGTGACAGGGTACCAAGAGACCCAGTACTTC.

The rearrangement joins TRBV29-1 to TRBJ1-3; a weak D match, TRBD1 (5 bases). Germline CDR1 SQVTM, CDR2 ANQGSEA. V lost 8 bases and J 0 bases, leaving 17 bases between the germline ends. This CDR3 region has 15 residues. CDR3 protein: CSSYWRGYSGNTIYF. The CDR3 region has the DNA TGCAGCAGTTACTGGAGGGGCTACTCTGGAAACACCATATATTTT.

In the case of this clonotype: This likely comes from a read error, as the CDR3 has no conserved phenylalanine or tryptophan at its end. The DNA is left out, because the CDR3 cannot be placed on it with certainty; the CDR3 is given as TCRdb lists it. V is TRBV20-1 and J is TRBJ2-2. The CDR3 has 8 amino acids, counting both end residues. Per germline, CDR1 DFQATT and CDR2 SNEGSKA (reference sequence). This CDR3 reads CSASGANP.